This T cell receptor (beta chain) was captured by sequencing in a study of blood T cell repertoires in COVID-19. Study context: Sites in the United States, Italy and Spain provided acute and convalescent COVID-19 samples. Sources were T cells, B-cell-depleted T cells, or PBMCs; the material itself was cDNA or gDNA.

V was clipped by 5 bases and J by 0 bases; unmatched bases: 5. The CDR3 has 16 amino acids. Germline V gives CDR1 LNHDA, CDR2 SQIVND (reference sequence). Authors' data handling: Using reference gene primer amplification, nucleated cell counts were estimated. Clones were read by immunoSEQ multiplex PCR, and TCRdb kept only the in-frame ones, dropping some. Clone size and V and J calls were adopted from that table, with D and trimming inferred from the DNA. Here the sample spans some 170,000 clones, around four fifths being singletons. The sample taken for sequencing was peripheral blood. The receptor comes from a man aged 65-85 years with acute or convalescent COVID-19. This chain connects TRBV19 to TRBJ1-4, with 8 bases lining up with TRBD1. Here the CDR3 DNA reads TGTGCCAGTAGTGGGACAGGATCCTCAACTAATGAAAAACTGTTTTTT. Its translation: CASSGTGSSTNEKLFF.